A selection of T cell receptor beta chains follows, all from one sample in a study of T cell responses to AZD1222 COVID-19 vaccine. The protocol was immunoSEQ multiplex PCR, while the TCRdb copy is restricted to in-frame clones and leaves out a portion. The sample has roughly 270,000 clones, approximately 94% seen once. Material: peripheral blood, obtained 28 days after the second AZD1222 dose. The receptors originated from an adult who received the AZD1222 COVID-19 vaccine. The CDR3 runs from the conserved cysteine through the conserved F or W. The D gene is left open where the match is weak. Not every row has a clone size; where given, it reads once, few, many or a size class.

CDR3 protein: CATSDPLTYEQYF
CDR3 DNA: TGTGCCACCAGTGATCCCCTGACCTACGAGCAGTACTTC
clone size: .
D gene: .
J gene: TRBJ2-7
V gene: TRBV24-1

CDR3 protein: CASKLFRDSPEAFF
CDR3 DNA: TGTGCCAGCAAATTATTCCGGGATTCGCCTGAAGCTTTCTTT
clone size: .
D gene: .
J gene: TRBJ1-1
V gene: TRBV28

CDR3 protein: CASSLAASGGETQYF
CDR3 DNA: TGCGCCAGCAGCTTGGCGGCTAGCGGGGGGGAGACCCAGTACTTC
clone size: .
D gene: TRBD2
J gene: TRBJ2-5
V gene: TRBV5-1

CDR3 protein: CASISRDRLEAFF
CDR3 DNA: TGTGCCAGCATCTCGAGGGACAGACTTGAAGCTTTCTTT
clone size: .
D gene: TRBD1
J gene: TRBJ1-1
V gene: TRBV7-9

CDR3 protein: CASSQYVWEEEDNDTEAFF
CDR3 DNA: TGCGCCAGCAGTCAATATGTTTGGGAAGAGGAGGATAATGACACTGAAGCTTTCTTT
clone size: once
D gene: .
J gene: TRBJ1-1
V gene: TRBV23-1

CDR3 protein: CASSSAGAEETQYF
CDR3 DNA: TGTGCCAGCAGCTCGGCGGGAGCGGAAGAGACCCAGTACTTC
clone size: .
D gene: TRBD2
J gene: TRBJ2-5
V gene: TRBV28

CDR3 protein: CASSPPQGGNGYTF
CDR3 DNA: TGTGCCAGCTCACCCCCCCAGGGTGGGAATGGCTACACCTTC
clone size: .
D gene: .
J gene: TRBJ1-2
V gene: TRBV18

CDR3 protein: CASSLSTIDKNIQYF
CDR3 DNA: TGCGCCAGCAGCCTATCCACGATCGACAAAAACATTCAGTACTTC
clone size: .
D gene: .
J gene: TRBJ2-4
V gene: TRBV5-1

CDR3 protein: CASSLDSNYEQYF
CDR3 DNA: TGTGCCAGCAGTTTGGACAGCAATTACGAGCAGTACTTC
clone size: .
D gene: .
J gene: TRBJ2-7
V gene: TRBV28

CDR3 protein: CASSLNGLGNGYTF
CDR3 DNA: TGTGCCAGCAGCTTAAACGGCCTAGGCAATGGCTACACCTTC
clone size: .
D gene: .
J gene: TRBJ1-2
V gene: TRBV11-2

CDR3 protein: CASSPRGGGSNQPQHF
CDR3 DNA: TGCGCCAGCAGCCCCAGGGGAGGAGGTAGCAATCAGCCCCAGCATTTT
clone size: .
D gene: .
J gene: TRBJ1-5
V gene: TRBV4-1

CDR3 protein: CASSVGTELNTGELFF
CDR3 DNA: TGTGCCAGCAGCGTGGGGACAGAACTTAACACCGGGGAGCTGTTTTTT
clone size: .
D gene: TRBD1
J gene: TRBJ2-2
V gene: TRBV9

CDR3 protein: CASSPGPAIRDEQFF
CDR3 DNA: TGTGCCAGCAGCCCCGGACCGGCGATTAGGGATGAGCAGTTCTTC
clone size: .
D gene: .
J gene: TRBJ2-1
V gene: TRBV9

CDR3 protein: CASSYSASGSPLHF
CDR3 DNA: TGTGCCAGCAGTTACTCGGCCTCGGGGTCACCCCTCCACTTT
clone size: .
D gene: .
J gene: TRBJ1-6
V gene: TRBV6-5

CDR3 protein: CASSQVPTETQYF
CDR3 DNA: TGTGCCAGCAGCCAAGTCCCCACAGAGACCCAGTACTTC
clone size: .
D gene: .
J gene: TRBJ2-5
V gene: TRBV14

CDR3 protein: CASSLGFGQGGETQYF
CDR3 DNA: TGCGCCAGCAGCTTGGGCTTTGGACAGGGTGGCGAGACCCAGTACTTC
clone size: .
D gene: TRBD1
J gene: TRBJ2-5
V gene: TRBV5-1

CDR3 protein: CASSKALSTGPGAFF
CDR3 DNA: TGTGCCAGCAGCAAAGCGCTCTCTACGGGGCCTGGAGCTTTCTTT
clone size: .
D gene: .
J gene: TRBJ1-1
V gene: TRBV21-1

CDR3 protein: CASSPRHLGRDGYTF
CDR3 DNA: TGTGCCAGCAGCCCGAGACACCTCGGGAGGGATGGCTACACCTTC
clone size: .
D gene: .
J gene: TRBJ1-2
V gene: TRBV4-2

CDR3 protein: CASSIGVNTEAFF
CDR3 DNA: TGTGCCAGCAGCATCGGGGTGAACACTGAAGCTTTCTTT
clone size: once
D gene: .
J gene: TRBJ1-1
V gene: TRBV7-3

CDR3 protein: CASSLTQYEQYF
CDR3 DNA: TGTGCCAGCAGTTTAACACAGTACGAGCAGTACTTC
clone size: once
D gene: .
J gene: TRBJ2-7
V gene: TRBV28

CDR3 protein: CASSQDQRGSGRLF
CDR3 DNA: TGTGCCAGCAGCCAAGATCAGCGAGGCTCTGGCAGACTCTTC
clone size: few
D gene: .
J gene: TRBJ2-1
V gene: TRBV3-1/TRBV3-2

CDR3 protein: CASTGGRGRDFYEQYF
CDR3 DNA: TGTGCCAGCACCGGTGGGAGGGGACGGGACTTCTACGAGCAGTACTTC
clone size: .
D gene: TRBD2
J gene: TRBJ2-7
V gene: TRBV28

CDR3 protein: CASSSTSGRASNEQFF
CDR3 DNA: TGCGCCAGCAGCTCGACTAGCGGGAGGGCCAGTAATGAGCAGTTCTTC
clone size: .
D gene: TRBD2
J gene: TRBJ2-1
V gene: TRBV4-1

CDR3 protein: CSVDEGGRETQYF
CDR3 DNA: TGCAGCGTTGATGAAGGGGGGCGAGAGACCCAGTACTTC
clone size: once
D gene: .
J gene: TRBJ2-5
V gene: TRBV29-1

CDR3 protein: CASSQDGGYYEQYF
CDR3 DNA: TGTGCCAGCAGCCAAGATGGGGGGTACTACGAGCAGTACTTC
clone size: few
D gene: .
J gene: TRBJ2-7
V gene: TRBV3-1/TRBV3-2

CDR3 protein: CASSRQTGVRTEAFF
CDR3 DNA: TGTGCCAGCAGTCGACAAACAGGGGTCCGCACTGAAGCTTTCTTT
clone size: .
D gene: TRBD1
J gene: TRBJ1-1
V gene: TRBV28

CDR3 protein: CATSRDFREQFF
CDR3 DNA: TGTGCCACCAGCAGAGATTTCCGAGAGCAGTTCTTC
clone size: few
D gene: .
J gene: TRBJ2-1
V gene: TRBV15

CDR3 protein: CASSPMTGGDEQYF
CDR3 DNA: TGTGCCAGCAGCCCAATGACAGGGGGCGACGAGCAGTACTTC
clone size: .
D gene: TRBD1
J gene: TRBJ2-7
V gene: TRBV13

CDR3 protein: CASSQLGRGNEQFF
CDR3 DNA: TGTGCCAGCAGCCAATTGGGGCGGGGGAATGAGCAGTTCTTC
clone size: .
D gene: TRBD2
J gene: TRBJ2-1
V gene: TRBV3-1/TRBV3-2

CDR3 protein: CASSVREGADTQYF
CDR3 DNA: TGTGCCAGCAGCGTGCGGGAGGGGGCAGATACGCAGTATTTT
clone size: .
D gene: TRBD2
J gene: TRBJ2-3
V gene: TRBV9

CDR3 protein: CASSLAGADTQYF
CDR3 DNA: TGTGCCAGCAGTTTAGCGGGAGCAGATACGCAGTATTTT
clone size: once
D gene: TRBD2
J gene: TRBJ2-3
V gene: TRBV28

CDR3 protein: CASSQDNLQPQHF
CDR3 DNA: TGCGCCAGCAGCCAAGATAACCTACAGCCCCAGCATTTT
clone size: .
D gene: .
J gene: TRBJ1-5
V gene: TRBV4-1

CDR3 protein: CASSPPRQGMGGNTIYF
CDR3 DNA: TGTGCCAGCAGTCCACCCCGACAGGGAATGGGAGGAAACACCATATATTTT
clone size: .
D gene: TRBD1
J gene: TRBJ1-3
V gene: TRBV28

CDR3 protein: CASSQVAGGRTGELFF
CDR3 DNA: TGTGCCAGCAGCCAAGTAGCGGGAGGGAGAACCGGGGAGCTGTTTTTT
clone size: once
D gene: TRBD2
J gene: TRBJ2-2
V gene: TRBV3-1/TRBV3-2

CDR3 protein: CATSRGRVGEKLFF
CDR3 DNA: TGTGCCACCAGCAGAGGTCGAGTGGGGGAAAAACTGTTTTTT
clone size: .
D gene: .
J gene: TRBJ1-4
V gene: TRBV15

CDR3 protein: CASSPVGRTGSYEQYF
CDR3 DNA: TGTGCCAGCAGCCCTGTTGGTAGGACCGGCTCCTACGAGCAGTACTTC
clone size: few
D gene: .
J gene: TRBJ2-7
V gene: TRBV11-2

CDR3 protein: CASAGPSTGRGSYEQYF
CDR3 DNA: TGTGCCAGCGCCGGTCCCTCGACAGGTCGGGGTTCCTACGAGCAGTACTTC
clone size: .
D gene: .
J gene: TRBJ2-7
V gene: TRBV28

CDR3 protein: CASRVPTGELFF
CDR3 DNA: TGTGCCAGCAGGGTCCCCACCGGGGAGCTGTTTTTT
clone size: .
D gene: .
J gene: TRBJ2-2
V gene: TRBV12-3/TRBV12-4

CDR3 protein: CASSPSMVWQPQHF
CDR3 DNA: TGTGCCAGCAGTCCCTCTATGGTATGGCAGCCCCAGCATTTT
clone size: .
D gene: .
J gene: TRBJ1-5
V gene: TRBV6-5

CDR3 protein: CATSGWDTLSYEQYF
CDR3 DNA: TGTGCCACCTCAGGCTGGGACACCCTAAGCTACGAGCAGTACTTC
clone size: .
D gene: .
J gene: TRBJ2-7
V gene: TRBV19

CDR3 protein: CASSVVGYNSPLHF
CDR3 DNA: TGTGCCAGCAGCGTAGTCGGTTATAATTCACCCCTCCACTTT
clone size: .
D gene: .
J gene: TRBJ1-6
V gene: TRBV9

CDR3 protein: CAISELDTQYF
CDR3 DNA: TGTGCCATCAGTGAGTTAGATACGCAGTATTTT
clone size: .
D gene: .
J gene: TRBJ2-3
V gene: TRBV10-3

CDR3 protein: CASSPLGGGNQPQHF
CDR3 DNA: TGCGCCAGCAGCCCCCTCGGCGGTGGCAATCAGCCCCAGCATTTT
clone size: .
D gene: .
J gene: TRBJ1-5
V gene: TRBV4-1

CDR3 protein: CASSPAGGSSSTEAFF
CDR3 DNA: TGCGCCAGCAGCCCCGCAGGGGGCTCATCCAGCACTGAAGCTTTCTTT
clone size: .
D gene: TRBD1
J gene: TRBJ1-1
V gene: TRBV5-1

CDR3 protein: CASRLAPITYNEQFF
CDR3 DNA: TGTGCAAGTCGCTTAGCCCCGATCACCTACAATGAGCAGTTCTTC
clone size: .
D gene: .
J gene: TRBJ2-1
V gene: TRBV12-2

CDR3 protein: CASSYRTGGKSEQYF
CDR3 DNA: TGTGCCAGCAGTTACCGGACAGGGGGCAAAAGCGAGCAGTACTTC
clone size: .
D gene: TRBD1
J gene: TRBJ2-7
V gene: TRBV6-5

CDR3 protein: CASSLFADPILSYEQYF
CDR3 DNA: TGTGCCAGCAGTTTATTCGCCGACCCAATACTCTCCTACGAGCAGTACTTC
clone size: .
D gene: .
J gene: TRBJ2-7
V gene: TRBV28